There are many counts of the clone carrying this T cell receptor beta chain. Its antigen is currently unknown. TCRdb independently ran MiXCR on the 5' RACE reads; one entry per CDR3 protein. The data show more than 650,000 distinct CDR3 sequences, with 5.5% to 6.5% seen just once and roughly 1.8% held by the top ten. The data stem from a study of identical twins. Study-level findings and limits: Fewer insertions marked abundant cord blood beta clonotypes; young adult naive trended weakly, memory not at all.

Germline V gene data show CDR1 as SGHRS and CDR2 as YFSETQ. V was pared by 3 bases and J by 6 bases, with 19 bases between. The CDR3 covers 15 residues. The source of this sequence is a young man in good health. The chain links TRBV5-1 to TRBJ2-7; D is ambiguous. The sample was naive T cells sorted from blood. Written as DNA, the CDR3 is TGCGCCAGCAGCTATTCGGCAGATTCCTACTCCGAGCAGTACTTC. It yields the protein CASSYSADSYSEQYF.